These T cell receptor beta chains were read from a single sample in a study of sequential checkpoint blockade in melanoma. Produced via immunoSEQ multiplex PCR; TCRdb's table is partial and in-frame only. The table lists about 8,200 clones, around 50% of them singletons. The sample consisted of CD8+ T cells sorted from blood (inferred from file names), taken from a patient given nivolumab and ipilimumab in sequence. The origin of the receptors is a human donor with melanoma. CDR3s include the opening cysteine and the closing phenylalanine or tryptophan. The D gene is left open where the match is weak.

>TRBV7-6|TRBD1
CASSLPGGIAGANVLTF
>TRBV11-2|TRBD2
CASSLGLAGAYEQYF
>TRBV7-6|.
CASSKGFHQPQHF
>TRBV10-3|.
CAIGPTGELFF
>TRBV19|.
CASSPGLGYEQYF
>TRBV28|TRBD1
CASTNGQGRNGYTF
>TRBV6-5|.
CASSNRDSSYEQYF
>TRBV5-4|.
CASRGSNTEAFF
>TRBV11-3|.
CASSFRSGEQYF
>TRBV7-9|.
CASSLVTGFTEAFF
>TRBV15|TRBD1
CATSSNRDREDTQYF
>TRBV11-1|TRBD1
CASSLDRQGYNTEAFF
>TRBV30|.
CAWSFEQENSPLHF
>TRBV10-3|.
CAIRLEYGNEQFF
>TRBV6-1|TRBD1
CASSDGERTGAGQPQHF
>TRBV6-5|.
CASSLGREGANVLTF
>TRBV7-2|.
CASSGIGVGNQPQHF
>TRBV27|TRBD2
CASSPGLAAYEQYF
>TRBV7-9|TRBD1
CASSSGQGDGYTF
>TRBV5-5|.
CASSPEFRYSNQPQHF
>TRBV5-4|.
CASSLLSGGAGLGTEAFF
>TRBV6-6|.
CASSPGGYGYTF
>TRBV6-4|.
CASSLDKYTEAFF
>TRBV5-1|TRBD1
CASSLTGDFSPLHF
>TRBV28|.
CASSYGGNTEAFF
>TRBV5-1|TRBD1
CASSLRTGPDEQYF
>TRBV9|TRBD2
CASSVSPGLAYEQYF
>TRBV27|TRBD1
CASSWGTGGVEQYF
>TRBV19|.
CASAREEISYGYTF
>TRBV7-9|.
CASSLHEAFF
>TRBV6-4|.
CASSPAGGQAGEAFF
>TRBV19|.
CASSMGGRTEAFF
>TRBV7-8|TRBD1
CASSSQGAVNEKLFF
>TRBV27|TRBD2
CASSLLAGGRDTQYF
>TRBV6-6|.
CASSSADTVYYGYTF
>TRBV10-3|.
CAGEQGTGNTIYF
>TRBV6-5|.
CASSPGGTEAFF
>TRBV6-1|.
CASIDTYEQYF
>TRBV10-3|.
CAISESTAAGQPQHF
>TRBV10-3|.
CAISERGNSYEQYF
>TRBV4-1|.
CASSLRVGITEAFF
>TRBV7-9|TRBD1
CASSLFPLQGLSSYEQYF
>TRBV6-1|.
CASSVDSSYNSPLHF
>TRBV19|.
CASSGGGWEQYF
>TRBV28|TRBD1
CAIGNSGTGGYSPLHF
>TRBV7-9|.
CASSLLGQEVNSPLHF
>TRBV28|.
CASTKKRTFAPIGEQFF
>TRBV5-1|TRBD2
CASSLDGGVYNEQFF
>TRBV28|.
CASSLRGMGNQPQHF
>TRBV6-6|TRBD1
CASTSDRETDTQYF
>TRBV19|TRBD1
CASNTIGTGYQPQHF